This is a list of T cell receptor beta chains from one sample in a study of cytomegalovirus exposure and HLA in healthy donors. Data came from immunoSEQ multiplex PCR; TCRdb stores just in-frame clones and leaves some out. The top ten hold around 1.4% of the sample, which has about 180,000 clones, 65% to 85% seen once. Specimen: PBMCs. Receptors were obtained from a girl aged 5-17 years in good health and CMV-seropositive. Both conserved end residues are part of each CDR3. The D gene is left open where the match is weak.

V: TRBV7-2
J: TRBJ2-1
length: 13
D: TRBD2
CDR3: CASGLAAYNEQFF

V: TRBV6-1
J: TRBJ1-2
length: 14
D: NA
CDR3: CASSRSGFDYGYTF

V: TRBV28
J: TRBJ2-1
length: 13
D: NA
CDR3: CASSFGGRSVFIF

V: TRBV2
J: TRBJ2-7
length: 15
D: TRBD2
CDR3: CASRLTSGPSYEQYF

V: TRBV6-5
J: TRBJ2-7
length: 15
D: TRBD2
CDR3: CASSYSLAGTYEQYF

V: TRBV6-5
J: TRBJ2-7
length: 13
D: NA
CDR3: CASSYGEFYEQYF

V: TRBV5-8
J: TRBJ1-2
length: 15
D: NA
CDR3: CASDPWETNNYGYTF

V: TRBV19
J: TRBJ2-2
length: 16
D: TRBD1
CDR3: CASSRRTGEGTGELFF

V: TRBV29-1
J: TRBJ1-1
length: 15
D: TRBD1
CDR3: CSVREAGQGNTEAFF

V: TRBV6-5
J: TRBJ2-1
length: 12
D: TRBD2
CDR3: CASSQTSGRLFF

V: TRBV30
J: TRBJ2-1
length: 15
D: TRBD2
CDR3: CAWSVRTSVFNEQFF

V: TRBV19
J: TRBJ1-1
length: 17
D: NA
CDR3: CASSTLDIGQPNTEAFF

V: TRBV7-2
J: TRBJ2-5
length: 13
D: NA
CDR3: CASSFERRETQYF

V: TRBV5-6
J: TRBJ2-5
length: 15
D: NA
CDR3: CASSLPFGGQETQYF

V: TRBV19
J: TRBJ2-1
length: 20
D: TRBD2
CDR3: CASSNPFRLAGGTSYNEQFF

V: TRBV6-1
J: TRBJ2-2
length: 16
D: TRBD2
CDR3: CASSGGLAGGRGELFF

V: TRBV5-4
J: TRBJ1-1
length: 14
D: TRBD1
CDR3: CASSPGDRDTEAFF

V: TRBV6-1
J: TRBJ1-1
length: 16
D: NA
CDR3: CASSELGLLKGTEAFF

V: TRBV7-2
J: TRBJ1-5
length: 13
D: NA
CDR3: CASSFQNNQPQHF

V: TRBV7-3
J: TRBJ2-2
length: 13
D: NA
CDR3: CASSPVPTGELFF

V: TRBV29-1
J: TRBJ1-1
length: 13
D: TRBD1
CDR3: CSVEDYRTGEAFF

V: TRBV27
J: TRBJ2-5
length: 13
D: TRBD2
CDR3: CASSWRELETQYF

V: TRBV7-9
J: TRBJ2-4
length: 14
D: TRBD1
CDR3: CASRGDRAPHIQYF

V: TRBV11-1
J: TRBJ2-3
length: 15
D: TRBD1
CDR3: CASSRTTGGTDTQYF

V: TRBV5-1
J: TRBJ1-4
length: 15
D: NA
CDR3: CASTLNEARNEKLFF

V: TRBV18
J: TRBJ1-2
length: 16
D: TRBD1
CDR3: CASSPIWSGGDYGYTF

V: TRBV4-1
J: TRBJ2-5
length: 14
D: NA
CDR3: CASSLTSISETQYF

V: TRBV30
J: TRBJ1-3
length: 14
D: NA
CDR3: CAWSVQPLGNTIYF

V: TRBV5-1
J: TRBJ2-1
length: 16
D: TRBD2
CDR3: CASSWSSGISYNEQFF

V: TRBV18
J: TRBJ2-7
length: 15
D: NA
CDR3: CASSRPTEESHEQYF

V: TRBV6-5
J: TRBJ2-1
length: 16
D: TRBD2
CDR3: CASSYFGTSGNNEQFF

V: TRBV5-8
J: TRBJ1-3
length: 14
D: NA
CDR3: CASSEDLSGNTIYF

V: TRBV5-6
J: TRBJ1-5
length: 13
D: TRBD1
CDR3: CASSLQGTQPQHF

V: TRBV30
J: TRBJ2-1
length: 15
D: TRBD2
CDR3: CAWSLAGGPRNEQFF